Included here is one T cell receptor (beta chain) sequence, with context. Antigen unknown. This sample was taken from a study of Ad26.COV2.S vaccination and SARS-CoV-2 variants. Overall study context: A participant enrolled in the COV1001 Ad26.COV2.S trial arm provided the sample. Regarding the study as a whole: Across vaccine and placebo recipients, the breadth of non-spike TCRs was similar.

Measured with immunoSEQ multiplex PCR; TCRdb has only the in-frame clones, and not every one. The sample has some 410,000 clones; around 92% are singletons. The treatment here: some 20 received Ad26.COV2.S at low or high dose, single or two shots; several received placebo; per-sample allocation not given. Vaccine and placebo recipients were sampled on day 63 after the first injection. The CDR3 spans 16 residues. Trimming cost V 4 bases and J 4 bases; bases outside gene matches: 10. Germline values: CDR1 SGHAT, CDR2 FQNNGV. J is TRBJ2-1 and V is TRBV11-2, with 7 bases matching TRBD2. This clonotype was obtained from a person between 18 and 65 years old who received the Ad26.COV2.S COVID-19 vaccine or a placebo. Material: peripheral blood, obtained in a trial of Ad26.COV2.S vaccine versus placebo. This CDR3 is CASSSYQGREYNEQFF. CDR3 sequence (DNA): TGTGCCAGCAGCTCATACCAAGGGAGGGAGTACAATGAGCAGTTCTTC.